This entry lists 9 T cell receptor beta chains sequenced from one sample in a study of CD8 T cells in Susac syndrome. The RNA input was roughly 0.5 to 1 ug, and it was reverse transcribed with random hexamers. A single record per CDR3 protein comes from TCRdb applying MiXCR to the immunoSEQ multiplex PCR reads. The sample has roughly 200,000 distinct CDR3 sequences, more than 90% seen once. Sequencing used CD4+ T cells from PBMCs. The receptor source for this set is a human donor with multiple sclerosis.

V is TRBV20-1 and J is TRBJ2-7; D might be TRBD2 (6 bases). Trimming cost V 3 bases and J 3 bases, with 9 bases left between them. The CDR3 is 12 amino acids. Germline V gives CDR1 DFQATT, CDR2 SNEGSKA (reference sequence). The CDR3 protein is CSASGGFYEQYF. The CDR3 DNA follows: TGCAGTGCTAGCGGGGGTTTCTACGAGCAGTACTTC.

The chain is built from TRBV7-2 and TRBJ2-1, with a weak D call TRBD2 (5 bases). The CDR3 is 16 residues long. V shed 6 bases and J shed 2 bases, with 17 bases lying between them. The V gene's germline CDR1 is SGHTA and CDR2 FQGNSA. Written as DNA, the CDR3 is TGTGCCAGCAGTCTTAGTAGTACTAGAGCCTACAATGAGCAGTTCTTC. It is translated as CASSLSSTRAYNEQFF. Based on the CDR3 plus reference TRBV7-2 and TRBJ2-1, the full variable domain is GAGVSQSPSNKVTEKGKDVELRCDPISGHTALYWYRQSLGQGLEFLIYFQGNSAPDKSGLPSDRFSAERTGGSVSTLTIQRTQQEDSAVYLCASSLSSTRAYNEQFFGPGTRLTVL.

This chain links TRBV29-1 with TRBJ2-2; D uncertain. Germline CDR1 and CDR2: SQVTM and ANQGSEA. V was shortened by 5 bases and J by 0 bases, with 10 bases between the two germline ends. There are 14 residues in the CDR3. The CDR3 reads CSVMDRSNTGELFF. The CDR3 DNA is TGCAGCGTTATGGACCGTTCGAACACCGGGGAGCTGTTTTTT.

This clonotype is a singleton in its sample. The chain is built from TRBV28 and TRBJ2-4, with D hard to call. Germline assignment: CDR1 MDHEN and CDR2 SYDVKM. The CDR3 has 14 amino acids. V was cut by 2 bases and J by 7 bases, with 12 bases left in between. CDR3 nucleotide sequence: TGTGCCAGCAGTTTAAATGTAAGGTGGAACATTCAGTACTTC. It encodes CASSLNVRWNIQYF. Combining the CDR3 with reference TRBV28 and TRBJ2-4 gives the whole variable domain DVKVTQSSRYLVKRTGEKVFLECVQDMDHENMFWYRQDPGLGLRLIYFSYDVKMKEKGDIPEGYSVSREKKERFSLILESASTNQTSMYLCASSLNVRWNIQYFGAGTRLSVL.

The chain uses TRBV20-1 and TRBJ1-2; unclear D gene. This CDR3 is 15 amino acids long. V shed 6 bases and J shed 0 bases, with 17 bases lying between them. In germline, CDR1 is DFQATT, CDR2 SNEGSKA (reference sequence). CDR3 amino acids: CSAPVWADANYGYTF. The CDR3 DNA is TGCAGTGCGCCTGTATGGGCCGACGCTAACTATGGCTACACCTTC.

This chain links TRBV20-1 with TRBJ2-5; D gene uncertain. In germline, CDR1 is DFQATT, CDR2 SNEGSKA (reference sequence). The CDR3 extends over 15 amino acids. With 3 bases removed from V and 5 bases from J, the gap between germline ends came to 19 bases. CDR3 bases: TGCAGTGCTAGTGAATTCATGGCGTCGTTGGAGACCCAGTACTTC. This translates into CSASEFMASLETQYF.

The chain uses TRBV4-2 and TRBJ2-1, with 13 bases identical to TRBD2. V was pared by 4 bases and J by 8 bases, with 8 bases of the junction left unmatched. In germline, CDR1 is LGHNA, CDR2 YNFKEQ. CDR3 length: 16 amino acids. CDR3 sequence reads: CASSPQLAGGHHEQFF. In DNA, the CDR3 is TGTGCCAGCAGCCCGCAACTAGCGGGGGGGCACCATGAGCAGTTCTTC.

V and J are TRBV4-3 and TRBJ2-2, with 7 bases lining up with TRBD1. The CDR3 is 19 amino acids. Germline V gene data show CDR1 as LGHNA and CDR2 as YSLEER. The V gene end was trimmed by 4 bases and the J gene end by 0 bases; junction bases not matched to a gene: 14. This chain's CDR3 is CASSLLHPRGTANTGELFF. CDR3 coding DNA: TGCGCCAGCAGCCTCCTCCATCCGCGAGGGACAGCGAACACCGGGGAGCTGTTTTTT.

V and J are TRBV29-1 and TRBJ2-3, with D maybe TRBD1 (6 bases). The V and J ends lost 5 bases and 8 bases respectively, with 20 bases between them. The germline V gene has CDR1 SQVTM and CDR2 ANQGSEA. This CDR3 is built from 14 residues. CDR3 amino acids: CSVQEQGGLSTQYF. In nucleotides, the CDR3 is TGCAGCGTTCAGGAACAGGGCGGTCTATCTACGCAGTATTTT.